Below, 19 T cell receptor beta chains from the same sample are listed, as sequenced in a study of preoperative IRX-2 immunotherapy in early breast cancer. TCRdb's table, derived via immunoSEQ multiplex PCR, lists solely in-frame clones and lacks some. This table has about 33,000 clones, roughly 89% appearing once. Treatment defined: preoperative locoregional IRX-2 cytokine immunotherapy. The specimen was tumor tissue, collected after IRX-2 immunotherapy. The receptors derive from a human donor with breast cancer.

The chain combines TRBV1 with TRBJ1-5. TRBV1 is labeled a pseudogene. The length of the CDR3 is 13 residues. This CDR3 is CASSQEGNQPQHF. The CDR3 DNA sequence: TGCGCCAGCAGCCAAGAAGGAAATCAGCCCCAGCATTTT.

This chain uses TRBV7-6 with TRBJ2-2; TRBD2 aligns across 9 bases. The CDR3 contains 16 residues. Germline V CDR1 and CDR2: SGHVS, FNYEAQ. J was trimmed by 0 bases and V by 3 bases; bases with no gene match: 2. The CDR3 bases are TGTGCCAGCAGCTTGCGCGGGAGGGCGAACACCGGGGAGCTGTTTTTT. Translating it yields CASSLRGRANTGELFF.

The V gene is TRBV12-5, the J gene TRBJ1-5, with D tentatively TRBD1 (6 bases). The length of the CDR3 is 16 residues. Per the germline V gene, CDR1 is LGHNT and CDR2 is FRNRAP. Trimming cost V 0 bases and J 4 bases, with 13 bases left between them. CDR3 DNA: TGTGCTAGTGGTTTGGTACTGGGGGCACGGAATCAGCCCCAGCATTTT. It specifies CASGLVLGARNQPQHF.

The V and J genes are TRBV23-1 and TRBJ1-2; 9 nucleotides line up with TRBD1. TRBV23-1 carries the ORF label, with uncertain function. This CDR3 has 17 residues. With 6 bases clipped from V and 5 bases from J, the junction kept 16 bases outside the gene matches. The CDR3 nucleotides read TGCGCCAGCAGCCAGAGGACCTCCCGGACAGGGGTTTATGGCTACACCTTC. Translated, it gives CASSQRTSRTGVYGYTF.

The J gene is TRBJ2-5, the V gene TRBV5-1; possibly TRBD2 for D (6 bases). This CDR3 has 14 residues. Germline V gene data show CDR1 as SGHRS and CDR2 as YFSETQ. V lost 0 bases, J lost 4 bases, and 10 bases lay in between. CDR3 loop: CASSLGLVGETQYF. The CDR3 DNA sequence: TGCGCCAGCAGCTTGGGACTAGTAGGAGAGACCCAGTACTTC.

About this clone: The germline gene is not matched at one end of the junction; a read error may be the cause. This chain connects TRBV15 to TRBJ2-6; the match to TRBD1 covers 8 bases. Germline assignment: CDR1 LNHNV and CDR2 YYDKDF (reference sequence). The CDR3 extends over 18 amino acids. Here the CDR3 reads CASSQATGVIPGANVLTF. In DNA, the CDR3 is TGTGCCAGCAGCCAAGCGACAGGGGTGATCCCTGGGGCCAACGTCCTGACTTTC.

The V and J genes are TRBV18 and TRBJ2-2; TRBD1 matches 7 bases. CDR3 size: 14 residues. Germline V lookup: CDR1 KGHSH, CDR2 LQKENI. V lost 3 bases and J lost 4; bases outside the gene matches: 2. This chain's CDR3 is CASSPYRGTGELFF. In DNA form, the CDR3 reads TGTGCCAGCTCACCCTACAGGGGCACCGGGGAGCTGTTTTTT. Full variable domain (remainder filled in from reference TRBV18 and TRBJ2-2): NAGVMQNPRHLVRRRGQEARLRCSPMKGHSHVYWYRQLPEEGLKFMVYLQKENIIDESGMPKERFSAEFPKEGPSILRIQQVVRGDSAAYFCASSPYRGTGELFFGEGSRLTVL.

This clone appeared a single time. J is TRBJ1-3 and V is TRBV5-1; TRBD1 agrees at 7 bases. Germline V gives CDR1 SGHRS, CDR2 YFSETQ. V gave up 4 bases and J gave up 2 bases; unmatched junction bases: 6. This CDR3 spans 15 amino acids. CDR3 nucleotides: TGCGCCAGCAGCCGGGACAGCTTGACTGGAAACACCATATATTTT. This sequence encodes CASSRDSLTGNTIYF.

The rearrangement links TRBV6-8 to TRBJ2-2; TRBD2 matches 8 bases. V lost 4 bases and J lost 4; bases outside the gene matches: 8. This CDR3 has 16 amino acids. Germline assignment: CDR1 MNHGY and CDR2 SAAAGT. CDR3: CASSFLGGASTGELFF. CDR3 in DNA: TGTGCCAGCAGTTTCCTCGGGGGGGCAAGCACCGGGGAGCTGTTTTTT.

This clone occurred once. The V and J genes are TRBV11-3 and TRBJ2-7; 11 nucleotides agree with TRBD2. Germline-derived CDR1 and CDR2 are SGHNT and YENEEA. V lost 5 bases to trimming and J lost 4 bases; unmatched junction nucleotides: 4. The CDR3 loop spans 14 amino acids. Here the CDR3 DNA reads TGTGCCAGCAGCCCTAGCGGGAGGAGGTACGAGCAGTACTTC. Amino acids: CASSPSGRRYEQYF.

The chain has TRBV18 and TRBJ1-2; D might be TRBD1 (6 bases). From germline, CDR1 is KGHSH and CDR2 LQKENI. The CDR3 is made up of 14 amino acids. V dropped 1 base and J dropped 6 bases, with 12 bases sitting between them. The CDR3 sequence: CASSPHRAADGYTF. CDR3 coding DNA: TGTGCCAGCTCACCACACAGGGCTGCGGATGGCTACACCTTC.

The chain links TRBV14 to TRBJ1-1; 7 positions match TRBD1. The CDR3 length is 15 residues. CDR1 SGHDN and CDR2 FVKESK come from the germline V gene. With V trimmed by 2 bases and J by 6 bases, 9 bases remained unmatched. The CDR3 sequence: CASSQRLGGGPEAFF. Written as DNA, the CDR3 is TGTGCCAGCAGCCAACGATTGGGAGGGGGCCCTGAAGCTTTCTTT.

The chain joins TRBV7-1 to TRBJ1-3, with a possible D match to TRBD1 (5 bases). TRBV7-1 is an ORF for which the function is uncertain. The CDR3 totals 17 residues. The V and J ends lost 4 bases and 2 bases respectively, with 18 bases between them. The CDR3 sequence: CASSLASGRAPGNTIYF. DNA of the CDR3: TGTGCCAGCAGCTTAGCATCGGGCAGGGCACCTGGAAACACCATATATTTT.

The chain links TRBV18 to TRBJ1-3, with D perhaps TRBD1 (6 bases). There are 16 residues in the CDR3. Germline CDR1 and CDR2: KGHSH and LQKENI. The V end lost 2 bases, the J end lost 0 bases, and 11 bases lay between the germline ends. The DNA of the CDR3 is TGTGCCAGCTCACCATCCAGGGGTAGCTCTGGAAACACCATATATTTT. Amino acid sequence: CASSPSRGSSGNTIYF.

The chain uses TRBV18 and TRBJ1-2; D gene ambiguous. This CDR3 has 14 residues. The V end lost 3 bases, the J end lost 6 bases, and 14 bases lay between the germline ends. Germline V gives CDR1 KGHSH, CDR2 LQKENI. The DNA of the CDR3 is TGTGCCAGCTCACCCGATCAAGCCGCGAATGGCTACACCTTC. It translates to CASSPDQAANGYTF. The variable domain in full, with the rest retrieved from reference TRBV18 and TRBJ1-2, is NAGVMQNPRHLVRRRGQEARLRCSPMKGHSHVYWYRQLPEEGLKFMVYLQKENIIDESGMPKERFSAEFPKEGPSILRIQQVVRGDSAAYFCASSPDQAANGYTFGSGTRLTVV.

The chain joins TRBV6-8 to TRBJ1-1, with D possibly being TRBD1 (6 bases). With 7 bases removed from V and 4 bases from J, the gap between germline ends came to 19 bases. Germline CDR1 reads MNHGY; CDR2 reads SAAAGT. This CDR3 is built from 15 residues. The chain's CDR3 is CASNYRVLSSTEAFF. The CDR3 nucleotides read TGTGCCAGCAACTACAGGGTTTTATCGTCCACTGAAGCTTTCTTT.

This sequence joins TRBV19 and TRBJ1-2; a possible D gene is TRBD1 (5 bases). V gave up 3 bases and J gave up 4 bases, with 12 bases separating them. Germline CDR1 reads LNHDA; CDR2 reads SQIVND (reference sequence). CDR3 length: 14 residues. This CDR3 reads CASSIPGARYGYTF. The CDR3 DNA sequence: TGTGCCAGTAGTATCCCCGGGGCGCGCTATGGCTACACCTTC.

V usage is TRBV11-3 and J usage is TRBJ2-1; D is unresolved. V was cut by 0 bases and J by 3 bases, with 12 bases left in between. The CDR3 extends over 16 amino acids. Germline loops: CDR1 SGHNT, CDR2 YENEEA. The CDR3 region is CASSLEGRRLYNEQFF. CDR3 DNA sequence: TGTGCCAGCAGCTTAGAAGGCAGGAGACTCTACAATGAGCAGTTCTTC.

The V and J genes are TRBV5-1 and TRBJ1-1; D gene unclear. Trimming stripped 4 bases from V and 3 bases from J, with 16 bases between. The CDR3 is 15 residues long. In germline, CDR1 is SGHRS, CDR2 YFSETQ. The CDR3 DNA sequence: TGCGCCAGCAGCCTCCAACAAGGAGGAGACACTGAAGCTTTCTTT. Protein: CASSLQQGGDTEAFF.